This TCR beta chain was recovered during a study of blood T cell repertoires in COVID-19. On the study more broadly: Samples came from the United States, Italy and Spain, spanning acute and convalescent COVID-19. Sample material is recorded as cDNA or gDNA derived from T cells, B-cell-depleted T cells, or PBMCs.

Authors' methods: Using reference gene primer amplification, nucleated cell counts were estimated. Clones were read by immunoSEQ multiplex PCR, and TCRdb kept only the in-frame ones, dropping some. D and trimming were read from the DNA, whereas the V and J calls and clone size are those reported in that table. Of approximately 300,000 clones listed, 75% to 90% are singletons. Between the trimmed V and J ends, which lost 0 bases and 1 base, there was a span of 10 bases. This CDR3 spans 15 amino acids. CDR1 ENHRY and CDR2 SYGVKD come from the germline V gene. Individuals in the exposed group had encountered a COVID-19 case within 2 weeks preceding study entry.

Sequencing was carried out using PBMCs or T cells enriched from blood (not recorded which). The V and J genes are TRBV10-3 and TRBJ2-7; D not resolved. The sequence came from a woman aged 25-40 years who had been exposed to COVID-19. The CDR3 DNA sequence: TGTGCCATCAGTGAGTCGACTTCGTCATCCTACGAGCAGTACTTC. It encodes CAISESTSSSYEQYF.